This is a list of T cell receptor beta chains from one sample in a study of cytomegalovirus exposure and HLA in healthy donors. Clones were sequenced by immunoSEQ multiplex PCR, and TCRdb holds only the in-frame ones, with some missing. The profile covers around 120,000 clones, with 75% to 85% appearing a single time and more than 7% taken by the ten largest. Material for sequencing was PBMCs. These receptors were taken from a female donor in good health and CMV-seropositive. CDR3s include the opening cysteine and the closing phenylalanine or tryptophan. The D gene is left open where the match is weak. Not all rows give a size; the values are once, few, many and, for expanded clones, a class.

d_gene	j_gene	abundance	v_gene	CDR3aa	CDR3nt
.	TRBJ1-5	few	TRBV7-2	CASSPGQTNQPQHF	TGTGCCAGCAGCCCAGGACAGACCAATCAGCCCCAGCATTTT
TRBD2	TRBJ2-6	.	TRBV7-8	CASSSRVSGGTVSGANVLTF	TGTGCCAGCAGCTCTCGTGTGAGCGGGGGGACAGTCTCTGGGGCCAACGTCCTGACTTTC
TRBD2	TRBJ2-3	.	TRBV9	CASSPAPGLAADTQYF	TGTGCCAGCAGTCCCGCCCCGGGACTAGCGGCAGATACGCAGTATTTT
.	TRBJ1-6	.	TRBV6-6	CASSRDSQGFNF	TGTGCCAGCAGTCGGGATAGCCAGGGGTTCAACTTT
TRBD2	TRBJ2-1	.	TRBV6-1	CASSEMSGGAYNEQFF	TGTGCCAGCAGTGAGATGTCCGGGGGGGCGTACAATGAGCAGTTCTTC
.	TRBJ2-7	.	TRBV19	CASSIITTGVYEQYF	TGTGCCAGTAGTATAATAACGACGGGAGTTTACGAGCAGTACTTC
.	TRBJ1-3	.	TRBV4-3	CASSQDLAGNTGNTIYF	TGCGCCAGCAGCCAAGATCTGGCAGGGAATACTGGAAACACCATATATTTT
.	TRBJ2-1	.	TRBV2	CASEGPGNEQFF	TGTGCCAGCGAGGGTCCAGGCAATGAGCAGTTCTTC
.	TRBJ2-7	.	TRBV25-1	CASVRGLYEQYF	TGTGCCAGCGTCCGGGGACTCTACGAGCAGTACTTC
TRBD1	TRBJ2-7	.	TRBV27	CASSSNRGMNEQYF	TGTGCCAGCAGTTCGAACAGGGGTATGAACGAGCAGTACTTC
.	TRBJ1-1	once	TRBV4-1	CASRARGDTEAFF	TGCGCCAGCAGGGCTCGGGGGGACACTGAAGCTTTCTTT
.	TRBJ1-2	.	TRBV5-1	CASSLAGDYGYTF	TGCGCCAGCAGCTTGGCCGGGGACTATGGCTACACCTTC
.	TRBJ2-5	.	TRBV6-5	CASSYLEFQETQYF	TGTGCCAGCAGTTACTTAGAATTCCAAGAGACCCAGTACTTC
TRBD1	TRBJ1-2	.	TRBV6-6	CASRRTGSLGYGYTF	TGTGCCAGCAGAAGGACAGGCTCGCTGGGGTATGGCTACACCTTC
TRBD2	TRBJ2-5	.	TRBV7-2	CASSLSGRQETQYF	TGTGCCAGCAGCTTAAGCGGGAGACAAGAGACCCAGTACTTC
.	TRBJ1-2	.	TRBV18	CASSLSFDRNYGYTF	TGTGCCAGCTCGCTCTCATTCGACAGAAACTATGGCTACACCTTC